This passage covers 19 T cell receptor beta chains from one sample sequenced in a study of CD8+CD57+ T cells in acquired aplastic anemia. Patients who underwent sequencing had shown CD8+CD57+ cell expansion by flow cytometry. Profiles of TCR beta VDJ and CDR3 were generated from a genomic DNA template. MiXCR was run by TCRdb on the reads, yielding one entry per CDR3 protein. The table has over 150,000 distinct CDR3 sequences, roughly three fifths seen once; the top ten hold approximately 46%. The material sequenced was sorted CD4+, CD8+, or CD8+CD57+ T cells (not recorded which) from PBMCs. The receptors come from a human donor with aplastic anemia.

This clonotype came up many times. The rearrangement links TRBV4-1 to TRBJ1-5; a weak D match, TRBD1 (5 bases). CDR3 size: 15 residues. Germline V gene lookup returns CDR1 MGHRA and CDR2 YSYEKL. Trimming pared 2 bases from V and 5 bases from J, leaving 13 bases between. CDR3 region: CASSQYPAGDQPQHF. The CDR3, as DNA: TGCGCCAGCAGCCAATATCCCGCGGGGGATCAGCCCCAGCATTTT.

The J gene is TRBJ1-1, the V gene TRBV7-2; possible D gene TRBD1, 5 bases. CDR1 and CDR2 from the germline V gene are SGHTA and FQGNSA. Trimming took off 1 base at V and 0 bases at J, with 15 bases between the two ends. CDR3 length: 17 amino acids. This CDR3 reads CASSLDSAGPLNTEAFF. CDR3 nucleotides: TGTGCCAGCAGCTTAGATTCCGCAGGGCCCTTGAACACTGAAGCTTTCTTT.

The J gene is TRBJ2-3, the V gene TRBV24-1; D is perhaps TRBD1 or TRBD2 (5 bases each). The CDR3 runs 16 residues. CDR1 and CDR2 from the germline V gene are KGHDR and SFDVKD. Trimming removed 3 bases from V and 0 bases from J, with 12 bases in between. CDR3 sequence (DNA): TGTGCCACCAGTGATCCCGGGACGATCAGCACAGATACGCAGTATTTT. It yields the protein CATSDPGTISTDTQYF.

Comments on this clonotype: Given the absence of the conserved phenylalanine or tryptophan at the CDR3 end, a read error is likely. This sequence joins TRBV7-8 and TRBJ2-7; no reliable D call. Trimming took 7 bases from V and 3 from J, leaving 10 bases between them. The CDR3 spans 12 residues. The germline V gene has CDR1 SGHVS and CDR2 FQNEAQ. The CDR3 DNA reads as TGTGCCAGCACCGAGAGCCTCTACGAGCAGTACTCC. Encoded protein: CASTESLYEQYS.

In regard to this clonotype: At one end the junction does not follow the germline gene, possibly because of a read error. V is TRBV20-1 and J is TRBJ2-2, with D possibly TRBD2 on 5 matching bases. Germline V CDR1 and CDR2: DFQATT, SNEGSKA (reference sequence). The CDR3 contains 11 residues. CDR3 residues: CSARGSGELLF. Written as DNA, the CDR3 is TGCAGTGCTAGGGGTTCCGGGGAGCTGTTGTTT.

The chain has TRBV7-3 and TRBJ2-3; D ambiguous. The CDR3 has 16 amino acids. V dropped 2 bases and J dropped 0 bases, with 12 bases sitting between them. The germline V gene encodes CDR1 SGHTA and CDR2 FQGTGA. The DNA of the CDR3 is TGTGCCAGCAGCTTAGGGGTCAGCTCTAGCACAGATACGCAGTATTTT. Translation gives CASSLGVSSSTDTQYF.

There are a few counts of this clonotype. This rearrangement joins TRBV5-1 to TRBJ2-7; D gene uncertain. Germline CDR1 reads SGHRS; CDR2 reads YFSETQ. V lost 5 bases and J lost 4, with 22 bases in between. The CDR3 length is 16 residues. The CDR3 sequence: CASRIGWVCQIYEQYF. The CDR3 region has the DNA TGCGCCAGCAGAATAGGGTGGGTCTGTCAGATATACGAGCAGTACTTC.

The J gene is TRBJ1-1, the V gene TRBV5-1; TRBD1 aligns across 11 bases. The CDR3 totals 13 residues. V trimming: 6 bases; J trimming: 6 bases; junction bases outside the gene matches: 4. Germline values: CDR1 SGHRS, CDR2 YFSETQ. CDR3 residues: CASTQGQGAEAFF. CDR3 DNA sequence: TGCGCCAGCACCCAGGGACAGGGGGCTGAAGCTTTCTTT.

In its sample, this clonotype was seen a few times. CDR3 DNA: TGCAGTGTTCGGAGTAGCAATCAGCCCCAGCATTTT. Encoded protein: CSVRSSNQPQHF. The chain combines TRBV20-1 with TRBJ1-5; D is uncertain. This CDR3 has 12 amino acids. V lost 7 bases to trimming and J lost 0 bases, with 7 bases between them. From germline, CDR1 is DFQATT and CDR2 SNEGSKA (reference sequence).

Ten or more counts support this clonotype. The gene calls are TRBV6-6 and TRBJ1-1; D gene unclear. This CDR3 has 15 amino acids. V lost 2 bases and J 7 bases, leaving 17 bases between the germline ends. The germline CDR1 and CDR2 sequences are MNHNY and SVGAGI (reference sequence). CDR3 in DNA: TGTGCCAGCAGTTACCCACCGGGATCCGAGATTGAAGCTTTCTTT. Protein product: CASSYPPGSEIEAFF.

V gene TRBV19 combines with J gene TRBJ1-5, with D uncertain. Trimming shortened V by 0 bases and J by 0 bases, and 6 bases separated the two germline ends. There are 15 residues in the CDR3. The germline V gene has CDR1 LNHDA and CDR2 SQIVND (reference sequence). CDR3 protein: CASSIDRFSNQPQHF. The CDR3 region has the DNA TGTGCCAGTAGTATAGACCGCTTTAGCAATCAGCCCCAGCATTTT.

The rearrangement uses TRBV10-3 and TRBJ1-1; tentative D call: TRBD1 (5 bases). This CDR3 region has 14 residues. V was shortened by 2 bases and J by 3 bases, with 10 bases between the two germline ends. CDR1 ENHRY and CDR2 SYGVKD come from the germline V gene. CDR3 region: CAISEDQGYTEAFF. CDR3 in DNA: TGTGCCATCAGTGAGGACCAGGGATACACTGAAGCTTTCTTT.

The J gene is TRBJ1-3, the V gene TRBV7-2, with 8 bases fitting TRBD1. The ends lost 0 bases at V and 8 bases at J; junction bases unmatched: 12. Germline assignment: CDR1 SGHTA and CDR2 FQGNSA. The CDR3 sequence is 17 residues long. CDR3 loop: CASSLASQGARPDTIYF. The CDR3 region has the DNA TGTGCCAGCAGCTTAGCGTCTCAGGGGGCGCGCCCAGACACCATATATTTT.

As for this clonotype: This could be a read error, since a much larger clone is one nucleotide away. J is TRBJ1-3 and V is TRBV5-4; D might be TRBD1 (5 bases). The CDR3 extends over 15 amino acids. Germline CDR1 reads SGHNT; CDR2 reads YYREEE (reference sequence). The DNA of the CDR3 is TGTACCAGCAGCTCGGTGGGGCTCTCTGGAAACACCATATATTTT. This sequence encodes CTSSSVGLSGNTIYF.

V and J are TRBV15 and TRBJ1-1; 7 positions agree with TRBD1. CDR1 is LNHNV and CDR2 is YYDKDF in the germline V gene (reference sequence). The length of the CDR3 is 16 residues. V was pared by 0 bases and J by 1 base, with 5 bases of the junction left unmatched. The CDR3 coding sequence is TGTGCCACCAGCAGAGATGTCAGGGGGGAGAACACTGAAGCTTTCTTT. This sequence encodes CATSRDVRGENTEAFF.

The rearrangement uses TRBV7-9 and TRBJ1-3, with D possibly TRBD1 on 6 matching bases. The CDR3 is 14 amino acids. Trimming removed 4 bases at V and 1 base at J, with 8 bases between. Germline V CDR1 and CDR2: SEHNR, FQNEAQ (reference sequence). CDR3 sequence: CASSSTGSGNTIYF. The CDR3 nucleotides are TGTGCCAGCAGCTCGACAGGTTCTGGAAACACCATATATTTT.

This rearrangement joins TRBV14 to TRBJ1-2, with D possibly TRBD1 on 5 matching bases. Trimming pared 3 bases from V and 4 bases from J, leaving 9 bases between. The CDR3 has 13 amino acids. CDR1 is SGHDN, CDR2 FVKESK, per germline. This CDR3 reads CASSQGLGYGYTF. CDR3 DNA sequence: TGTGCCAGCAGCCAGGGACTGGGCTATGGCTACACCTTC.

The J gene is TRBJ2-1, the V gene TRBV7-6; perhaps TRBD2 as D (7 bases). V was pared by 1 base and J by 8 bases, with 18 bases between. Germline CDR1 SGHVS, CDR2 FNYEAQ. This CDR3 region has 16 residues. The CDR3 DNA reads as TGTGCCAGCAGCTTAGGGGGGGGCCGGGCGTTCGATGAGCAGTTCTTC. This codes for CASSLGGGRAFDEQFF. The whole variable domain, filled in from reference TRBV7-6 and TRBJ2-1, reads GAGVSQSPRYKVTKRGQDVALRCDPISGHVSLYWYRQALGQGPEFLTYFNYEAQQDKSGLPNDRFSAERPEGSISTLTIQRTEQRDSAMYRCASSLGGGRAFDEQFFGPGTRLTVL.

The CDR3: CATSRGGDTEAFF. CDR3 in DNA: TGTGCCACCAGCAGAGGCGGCGACACTGAAGCTTTCTTT. The chain couples TRBV15 to TRBJ1-1, with D unclear. With 1 base removed from V and 3 bases from J, the gap between germline ends came to 6 bases. Germline V gene data show CDR1 as LNHNV and CDR2 as YYDKDF (reference sequence). The CDR3 totals 13 residues.